Here is one T cell receptor beta chain with its context. The record originates from a study of T cell clones after liver transplantation. As for the study in general: Graft-donor-reactive sequences were compared with third-party-reactive TCRbeta sequences from pre-transplant mixed lymphocyte reactions. Timepoints were pre-transplant, pre-withdrawal, and after withdrawal was completed or failed.

The germline V and J ends were trimmed by 6 bases and 4 bases, with 7 bases remaining between them. The germline CDR1 and CDR2 sequences are MDHEN and SYDVKM. The CDR3 loop spans 12 amino acids. Sequenced by immunoSEQ multiplex PCR; TCRdb stores in-frame clones only, minus some. The sample contains about 68,000 clones, 80% to 95% of which appear only once. The origin of this receptor is a human patient who received a liver transplant. These T cells may partly come from the graft donor. The sample in question was CD4+ T cells from blood, obtained less than 26 months after liver transplant. The genes are TRBV28 and TRBJ1-5; D unresolved. This CDR3 reads CASSQQNQPQHF. CDR3 DNA: TGTGCCAGCAGCCAACAGAATCAGCCCCAGCATTTT.